The sample holds a few counts of the clone carrying this T cell receptor beta chain. No antigen is known for it. This specimen comes from a study of T-cell reconstitution after alpha-beta-depleted transplantation in children. Study-level points and caveats: The study traced high day-60 TCRbeta diversity in some patients to surviving recipient T cells and thymic progenitors.

The CDR3 runs to 14 residues. The germline V and J ends were trimmed by 5 bases and 4 bases, with 14 bases remaining between them. Per germline, CDR1 SGHNT and CDR2 YENEEA. Unique molecular identifiers were incorporated into the prepared TCRbeta library. Each CDR3 protein is one row after TCRdb ran MiXCR on the PCR reads. Among roughly 420,000 distinct CDR3 sequences listed, roughly 16% were seen once. The clonotype originates from a boy under two years old who had a stem cell transplant for Wiskott-Aldrich syndrome, so the T cells may come from the graft donor. Sequencing used PBMCs, mostly from graft donor cells, obtained 360 days after TCRalphabeta/CD19-depleted stem cell transplant. The V call is TRBV11-3, the J call TRBJ2-5; D unclear. The CDR3 here is CASSPRRARETQYF. For the CDR3, the DNA is TGTGCCAGCAGCCCCCGTAGGGCGAGAGAGACCCAGTACTTC.